This T cell receptor (beta chain) was retrieved from a study of control samples from healthy donors and cancer patients. The CDR3 covers 18 residues. Trimming at V came to 2 bases and at J to 0 bases, leaving 8 bases not matched to a gene. Germline CDR1 is SGHVS and CDR2 is FQNEAQ. Some clones are missing from TCRdb's copy, which holds only in-frame ones; the method was immunoSEQ multiplex PCR. In total, the table holds some 180,000 clones. Sequencing used blood. The receptor was isolated from a woman between 25 and 40 years old in good health. The chain carries TRBV7-8 and TRBJ1-5; 9 bases agree with TRBD1. In DNA form, the CDR3 reads TGTGCCAGCAGCTTACACCGGGACAGGGCCCTTAGCAATCAGCCCCAGCATTTT. It specifies CASSLHRDRALSNQPQHF.